The clone carrying this TCR beta chain was detected a few times. Just one base apart from a much larger clone, this may be a read error. The sample comes from a study of blood T cells in healthy people across ages. PCR was performed a second time for roughly 7 to 11 cycles using a sample-barcoded 5' primer and a J-beta primer mix. Researchers report that a template-switch adaptor with 12 random nucleotides tagged each cDNA molecule. Via MiXCR, TCRdb re-called the 5' RACE reads, giving one row per CDR3 protein. The data contain about 730,000 distinct CDR3 sequences, roughly 44% of them seen just once; the ten biggest clones take up roughly 20%. Material for sequencing was blood. This receptor was identified in a woman aged 55-70 years in good health.

The CDR3 here is CATSEARYEQYF. CDR3 in DNA: TGTGCCACCAGTGAGGCCCGCTACGAGCAGTACTTC. This chain links TRBV10-3 with TRBJ2-7, with D unresolved. This CDR3 spans 12 amino acids. Germline values: CDR1 ENHRY, CDR2 SYGVKD.